The 2 T cell receptor beta chains in this list originate from one sample, sequenced in a study of cytotoxic CD8 clonotypes in ibrutinib-treated CLL. The data were produced by immunoSEQ multiplex PCR, yet TCRdb's version contains in-frame clones alone and is incomplete. The sample shows approximately 47,000 clones, about 69% of them seen only once. This specimen was PBMCs, taken after 24 months of ibrutinib treatment. The receptors were gathered from a human donor with chronic lymphocytic leukemia.

The chain carries TRBV6-5 and TRBJ1-6, with 7 bases identical to TRBD1. The V segment lost 5 bases and the J segment 9 bases; nucleotides outside the gene matches: 10. This CDR3 has 15 residues. Germline V CDR1 and CDR2: MNHEY, SVGAGI. In DNA form, the CDR3 reads TGTGCCAGCAGTATCGTCGGGACAGCGGTTTCACCCCTCCACTTT. Its translation is CASSIVGTAVSPLHF.

The chain employs TRBV2 and TRBJ1-2; D is ambiguous. Germline CDR1 is SNHLY and CDR2 is FYNNEI. V gave up 5 bases and J gave up 3 bases, with 13 bases separating them. CDR3 size: 14 residues. The chain's CDR3 is CASSPRVSHYGYTF. CDR3 coding DNA: TGTGCCAGCAGTCCTCGGGTCTCCCACTATGGCTACACCTTC.